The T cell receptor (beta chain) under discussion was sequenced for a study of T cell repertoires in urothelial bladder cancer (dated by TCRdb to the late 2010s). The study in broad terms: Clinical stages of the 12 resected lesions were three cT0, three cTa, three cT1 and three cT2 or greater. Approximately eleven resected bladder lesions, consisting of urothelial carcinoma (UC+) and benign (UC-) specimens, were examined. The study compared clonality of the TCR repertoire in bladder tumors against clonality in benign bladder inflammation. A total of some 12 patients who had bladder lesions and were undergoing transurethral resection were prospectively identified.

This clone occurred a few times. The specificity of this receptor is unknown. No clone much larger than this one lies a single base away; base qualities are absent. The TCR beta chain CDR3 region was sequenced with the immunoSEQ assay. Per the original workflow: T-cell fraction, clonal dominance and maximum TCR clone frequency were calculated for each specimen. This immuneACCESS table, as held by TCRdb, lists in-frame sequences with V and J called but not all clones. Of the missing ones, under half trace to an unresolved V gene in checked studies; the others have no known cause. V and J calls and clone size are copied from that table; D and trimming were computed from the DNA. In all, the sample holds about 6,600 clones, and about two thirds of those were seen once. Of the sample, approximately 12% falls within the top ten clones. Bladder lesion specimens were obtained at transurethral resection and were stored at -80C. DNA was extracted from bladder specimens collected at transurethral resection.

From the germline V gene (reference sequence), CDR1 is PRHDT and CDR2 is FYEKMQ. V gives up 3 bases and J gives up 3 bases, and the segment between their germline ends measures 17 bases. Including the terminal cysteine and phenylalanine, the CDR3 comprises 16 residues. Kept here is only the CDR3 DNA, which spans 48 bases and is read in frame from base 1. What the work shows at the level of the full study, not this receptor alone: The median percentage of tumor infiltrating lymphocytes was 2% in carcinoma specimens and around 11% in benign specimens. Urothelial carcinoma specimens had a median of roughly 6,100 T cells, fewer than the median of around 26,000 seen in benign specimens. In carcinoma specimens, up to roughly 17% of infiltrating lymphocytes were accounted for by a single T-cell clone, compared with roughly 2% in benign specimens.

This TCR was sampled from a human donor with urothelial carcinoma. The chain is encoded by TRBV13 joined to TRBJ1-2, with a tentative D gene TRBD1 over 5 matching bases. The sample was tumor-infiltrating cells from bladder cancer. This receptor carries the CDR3 CASSLAGSRGYYGYTF. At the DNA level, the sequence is TGTGCCAGCAGCTTGGCAGGGTCACGGGGGTACTATGGCTACACCTTC.